A single sample gave rise to the 8 T cell receptor beta chains below, sequenced in a study of long-term antiretroviral therapy in people with HIV. immunoSEQ v3.0 was run at survey level. TCRdb's copy holds only in-frame clones and misses some; the assay was immunoSEQ multiplex PCR. The sample holds 23,000 or so clones, around 82% seen once. The starting material was unsorted PBMCs, obtained 0.5 years after starting antiretroviral therapy. Receptor source: a woman between 40 and 55 years old with HIV.

This clone was picked up a small number of times. The chain employs TRBV7-2 and TRBJ1-3; 10 bases map to TRBD1. The germline V gene encodes CDR1 SGHTA and CDR2 FQGNSA. V shed 4 bases, J shed 4 bases, and the junction held 10 bases outside the gene matches. The CDR3 is made up of 17 amino acids. CDR3 coding DNA: TGTGCCAGCAGCTCTACGCGAGACAGGGGGCGAGGAAACACCATATATTTT. Translated, it gives CASSSTRDRGRGNTIYF.

This clone was recorded a few times. V usage is TRBV28 and J usage is TRBJ2-2; D remains ambiguous. V lost 2 bases, J lost 2 bases, and 9 bases lay in between. The germline V gene encodes CDR1 MDHEN and CDR2 SYDVKM. CDR3 length: 15 residues. CDR3 coding DNA: TGTGCCAGCAGTTTAGGAACTGATAACACCGGGGAGCTGTTTTTT. Translation gives CASSLGTDNTGELFF.

The chain combines TRBV7-3 with TRBJ2-3, with 7 nucleotides matching TRBD2. This CDR3 is built from 14 residues. With V trimmed by 5 bases and J by 4 bases, 6 bases remained unmatched. Germline assignment: CDR1 SGHTA and CDR2 FQGTGA. The CDR3 sequence: CASSEGGGPDTQYF. The CDR3 nucleotides read TGTGCCAGCAGCGAGGGCGGGGGTCCAGATACGCAGTATTTT. Looking up the rest from reference TRBV7-3 and TRBJ2-3 gives the full variable domain: GAGVSQTPSNKVTEKGKYVELRCDPISGHTALYWYRQSLGQGPEFLIYFQGTGAADDSGLPNDRFFAVRPEGSVSTLKIQRTERGDSAVYLCASSEGGGPDTQYFGPGTRLTVL.

The table lists this clone with a few counts. The chain links TRBV28 to TRBJ1-2, with D perhaps TRBD1 (6 bases). Trimming removed 4 bases from V and 6 bases from J, with 12 bases in between. Germline lookup yields CDR1 MDHEN and CDR2 SYDVKM. The CDR3 runs 13 residues. CDR3 in DNA: TGTGCCAGCAGTTGGGGGGAGGGGGATGGCTACACCTTC. This encodes CASSWGEGDGYTF.

V is TRBV15 and J is TRBJ2-7, with D perhaps being TRBD1 or TRBD2 (5 bases each). Germline CDR1 is LNHNV and CDR2 is YYDKDF (reference sequence). V was clipped by 0 bases and J by 3 bases, with 15 bases between them. The CDR3 is 16 residues long. The CDR3, as DNA: TGTGCCACCAGCAGAGAAACCCCGGGACGGTACTACGAGCAGTACTTC. This sequence encodes CATSRETPGRYYEQYF.

The rearrangement joins TRBV7-2 to TRBJ1-5; 7 bases are a match to TRBD1. The CDR3 contains 15 residues. Germline V gene sequence: CDR1 SGHTA, CDR2 FQGNSA. J gave up 3 bases and V 1 base, and 3 bases lay outside the gene matches. CDR3 bases: TGTGCCAGCAGCTTAGGGGACAGCTTCAATCAGCCCCAGCATTTT. It codes for CASSLGDSFNQPQHF. The whole variable domain, remainder taken from reference TRBV7-2 and TRBJ1-5, is GAGVSQSPSNKVTEKGKDVELRCDPISGHTALYWYRQSLGQGLEFLIYFQGNSAPDKSGLPSDRFSAERTGGSVSTLTIQRTQQEDSAVYLCASSLGDSFNQPQHFGDGTRLSIL.

The rearrangement uses TRBV10-3 and TRBJ2-1; 9 bases line up with TRBD1. Trimming cost V 2 bases and J 5 bases; bases outside gene matches: 1. Per the germline V gene, CDR1 is ENHRY and CDR2 is SYGVKD. The CDR3 runs to 14 residues. CDR3 bases: TGTGCCATCAGTGAGGGGACAGGGAACAATGAGCAGTTCTTC. Translation: CAISEGTGNNEQFF.

This rearrangement joins TRBV6-5 to TRBJ2-7; TRBD1 aligns across 9 bases. With V trimmed by 0 bases and J by 4 bases, 4 bases remained unmatched. In germline, CDR1 is MNHEY, CDR2 SVGAGI. CDR3 size: 15 residues. CDR3 in DNA: TGTGCCAGCAGTTACTCTCCCGGGACAGGGTACGAGCAGTACTTC. Its protein is CASSYSPGTGYEQYF.